The present entry profiles one T cell receptor (beta chain) with its context. Its antigen remains unidentified. These data come from a study of cytomegalovirus exposure and HLA in healthy donors. General study findings and limits: The study listed around 150 cytomegalovirus-associated TCR beta chains.

The V gene's germline CDR1 is SGHNT and CDR2 YYREEE (reference sequence). V was trimmed by 2 bases and J by 2 bases, leaving 7 bases between them. The CDR3 contains 13 residues. Sequencing was performed with immunoSEQ multiplex PCR; in TCRdb, only in-frame clones are kept and a portion is missing. The repertoire consists of 180,000 or so clones, with around 80% occurring once and the leading ten covering roughly 13%. This sequence was found in a woman in her 30s in good health and CMV-seropositive. Sequenced material: PBMCs. The chain uses TRBV5-4 and TRBJ1-2, with D perhaps matching TRBD1 (5 bases). This CDR3 reads CASSLNRNYGYTF. The CDR3 bases are TGTGCCAGCAGCTTAAACAGGAACTATGGCTACACCTTC.